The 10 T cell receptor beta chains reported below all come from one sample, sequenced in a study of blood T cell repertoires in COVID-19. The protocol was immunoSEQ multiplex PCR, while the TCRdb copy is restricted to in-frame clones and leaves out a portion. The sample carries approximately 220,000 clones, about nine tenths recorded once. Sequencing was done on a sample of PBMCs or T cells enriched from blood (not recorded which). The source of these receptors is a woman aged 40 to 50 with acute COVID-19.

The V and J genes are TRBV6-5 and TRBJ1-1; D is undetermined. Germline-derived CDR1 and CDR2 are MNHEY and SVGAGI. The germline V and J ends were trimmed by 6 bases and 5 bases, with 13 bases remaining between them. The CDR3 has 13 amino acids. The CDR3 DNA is TGTGCCAGCAGACCTACTATGCGGACTGAAGCTTTCTTT. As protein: CASRPTMRTEAFF.

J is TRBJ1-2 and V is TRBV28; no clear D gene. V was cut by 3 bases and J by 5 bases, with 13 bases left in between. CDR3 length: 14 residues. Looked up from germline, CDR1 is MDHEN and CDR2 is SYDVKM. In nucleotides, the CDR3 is TGTGCCAGCAGTTTGCTGTCGGGGTGGTATGGCTACACCTTC. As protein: CASSLLSGWYGYTF.

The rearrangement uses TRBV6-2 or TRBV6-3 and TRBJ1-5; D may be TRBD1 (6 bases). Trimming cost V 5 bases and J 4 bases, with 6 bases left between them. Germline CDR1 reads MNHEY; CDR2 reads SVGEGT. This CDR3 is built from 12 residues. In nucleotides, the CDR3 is TGTGCCAGCAGTACAGGGAATCAGCCCCAGCATTTT. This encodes CASSTGNQPQHF.

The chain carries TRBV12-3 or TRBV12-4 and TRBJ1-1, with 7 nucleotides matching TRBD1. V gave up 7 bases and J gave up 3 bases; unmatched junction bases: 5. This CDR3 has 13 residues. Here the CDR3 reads CASNRDSDTEAFF. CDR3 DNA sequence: TGTGCCAGCAACCGGGACAGTGACACTGAAGCTTTCTTT.

Written as DNA, the CDR3 is TGTGCCAGCAGCCCCGGGGGGTCTCCAGATACGCAGTATTTT. Its translation: CASSPGGSPDTQYF. The V gene is TRBV3-1 (or the pseudogene TRBV3-2), the J gene TRBJ2-3; 7 bases are a match to TRBD2. J gave up 4 bases and V 4 bases, and 5 bases lay outside the gene matches. The germline CDR1 and CDR2 sequences are LGHDT and YNNKEL (reference sequence). This CDR3 region has 14 residues.

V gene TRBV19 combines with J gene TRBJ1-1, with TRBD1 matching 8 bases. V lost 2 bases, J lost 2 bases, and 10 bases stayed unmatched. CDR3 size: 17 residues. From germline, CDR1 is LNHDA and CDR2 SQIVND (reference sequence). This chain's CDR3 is CASSIITRTGRNTEAFF. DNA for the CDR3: TGTGCCAGTAGTATAATTACCAGGACAGGGAGAAACACTGAAGCTTTCTTT. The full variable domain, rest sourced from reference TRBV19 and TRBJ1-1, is DGGITQSPKYLFRKEGQNVTLSCEQNLNHDAMYWYRQDPGQGLRLIYYSQIVNDFQKGDIAEGYSVSREKKESFPLTVTSAQKNPTAFYLCASSIITRTGRNTEAFFGQGTRLTVV.

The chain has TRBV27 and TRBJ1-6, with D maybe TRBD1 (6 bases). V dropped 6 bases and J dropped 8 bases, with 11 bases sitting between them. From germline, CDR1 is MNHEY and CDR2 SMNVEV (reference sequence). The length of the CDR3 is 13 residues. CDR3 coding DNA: TGTGCCAGCAGCAACACAGGGTATTCACCCCTCCACTTT. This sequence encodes CASSNTGYSPLHF.

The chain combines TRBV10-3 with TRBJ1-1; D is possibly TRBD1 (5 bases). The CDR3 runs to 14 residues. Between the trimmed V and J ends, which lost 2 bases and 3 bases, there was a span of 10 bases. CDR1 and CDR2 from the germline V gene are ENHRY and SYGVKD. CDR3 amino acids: CAISELQGDTEAFF. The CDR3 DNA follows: TGTGCCATCAGTGAGCTCCAGGGCGACACTGAAGCTTTCTTT.

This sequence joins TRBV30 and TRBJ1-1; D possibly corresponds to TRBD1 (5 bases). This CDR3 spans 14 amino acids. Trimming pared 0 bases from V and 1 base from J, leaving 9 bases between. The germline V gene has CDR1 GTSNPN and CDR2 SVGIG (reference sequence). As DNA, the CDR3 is TGTGCCTGGAGTGTAGGGGTAGGGAACACTGAAGCTTTCTTT. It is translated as CAWSVGVGNTEAFF.

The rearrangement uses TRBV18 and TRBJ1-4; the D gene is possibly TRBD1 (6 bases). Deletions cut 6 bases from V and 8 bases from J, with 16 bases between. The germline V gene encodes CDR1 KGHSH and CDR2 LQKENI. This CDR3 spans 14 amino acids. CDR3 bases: TGTGCCAGCTCGGCAGATAGCAGGGGAGAAAAACTGTTTTTT. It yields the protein CASSADSRGEKLFF.